These T cell receptor beta chains were read from a single sample in a study of spatial heterogeneity in lung cancer. TCRdb reprocessed the 5' RACE reads via MiXCR and lists one record per CDR3 protein. The data show some 34,000 distinct CDR3 sequences, approximately 6.8% seen once. Sample: PBMCs, taken at surgery. Receptors originate from a female donor with early-stage non-small cell lung cancer. Both conserved end residues are part of each CDR3. Each record gives: D gene, V gene, clone size, J gene, CDR3 protein, CDR3 DNA. The D gene is left open where the match is weak. Some rows have no size entry. The others give once, few or many, or a class for an expanded clone.

.	TRBV18	.	TRBJ1-2	CASSPIGGGYTF	TGTGCCAGCTCACCGATCGGGGGCGGCTACACCTTC
.	TRBV10-3	medium-sized	TRBJ2-4	CAISEGLGRGSIQYF	TGTGCCATCAGTGAGGGTCTAGGGAGAGGAAGCATTCAGTACTTC
.	TRBV2	few	TRBJ1-2	CASSENREAGYGYTF	TGTGCCAGCAGTGAAAATAGGGAGGCAGGCTATGGCTACACCTTC
.	TRBV5-1	many	TRBJ2-1	CASSLGQPIYNEQFF	TGCGCCAGCAGCTTGGGGCAGCCAATTTACAATGAGCAGTTCTTC
.	TRBV7-2	many	TRBJ1-2	CASSLGADRYGYTF	TGTGCCAGCAGCTTAGGGGCGGACCGCTATGGCTACACCTTC
.	TRBV6-1	many	TRBJ1-1	CASSEQRGGTEAFF	TGTGCCAGCAGTGAGCAAAGGGGAGGAACTGAAGCTTTCTTT
TRBD2	TRBV7-9	many	TRBJ2-1	CASSKREGHDEQFF	TGTGCCAGCAGCAAGCGGGAGGGCCACGATGAGCAGTTCTTC
.	TRBV11-2	.	TRBJ1-2	CASSQARDRGYTF	TGTGCCAGCAGCCAAGCGAGGGATCGTGGCTACACCTTC
.	TRBV19	many	TRBJ2-5	CASSTRPQGGKYF	TGTGCCAGTAGTACTCGTCCACAGGGCGGGAAGTACTTC
.	TRBV7-7	many	TRBJ2-1	CASSLSVPHGCILFNEQFF	TGTGCTAGCAGCTTATCCGTCCCCCACGGGTGTATTTTGTTCAATGAGCAGTTCTTC
.	TRBV6-7	few	TRBJ2-3	CASKGSRVPLSTDTQYF	TGTGCCAGCAAGGGAAGCAGGGTACCCCTTAGCACAGATACGCAGTATTTT
.	TRBV6-5	few	TRBJ2-4	CASSYAGATKNIQYF	TGTGCCAGCAGTTACGCAGGGGCGACCAAAAACATTCAGTACTTC
TRBD1	TRBV20-1	few	TRBJ1-1	CSARPLTGLNTEAFF	TGCAGTGCTAGACCTCTGACAGGGCTCAACACTGAAGCTTTCTTT
TRBD2	TRBV3-1	.	TRBJ2-1	CASSQSSGRAYNEQFF	TGTGCCAGCAGCCAATCTAGCGGGAGGGCATACAATGAGCAGTTCTTC
.	TRBV10-3	many	TRBJ1-5	CAISEGGMGNQPQHF	TGTGCCATCAGTGAGGGAGGGATGGGCAATCAGCCCCAGCATTTT
.	TRBV20-1	.	TRBJ1-1	CSAPSDEQVSSEAFF	TGCAGTGCTCCGTCGGACGAACAGGTATCGTCTGAAGCTTTCTTT
.	TRBV3-1	.	TRBJ1-1	CASSRTRSHEAFF	TGTGCCAGCAGCCGGACAAGATCGCATGAAGCTTTCTTT
TRBD2	TRBV12-3/TRBV12-4	few	TRBJ2-4	CASSFRLAGLGDIQYF	TGTGCCAGCAGTTTTCGACTAGCGGGGCTCGGGGACATTCAGTACTTC
.	TRBV18	few	TRBJ2-5	CASSPSEETQYF	TGTGCCAGCTCACCTTCGGAAGAGACCCAGTACTTC
TRBD2	TRBV20-1	few	TRBJ2-7	CSAQRPSGDYEQYF	TGCAGTGCGCAGCGCCCTAGCGGGGACTACGAGCAGTACTTC
.	TRBV27	medium-sized	TRBJ1-2	CASRGGSTNYGYTF	TGTGCCAGCAGGGGGGGTTCTACTAACTATGGCTACACCTTC
.	TRBV10-3	many	TRBJ2-3	CATTPAGTDTQYF	TGTGCCACGACCCCCGCGGGGACAGATACGCAGTATTTT
.	TRBV20-1	few	TRBJ1-4	CSARPTDHPGNEKLFF	TGCAGTGCTAGACCAACGGACCACCCTGGGAATGAAAAACTGTTTTTT
.	TRBV28	many	TRBJ1-3	CASSKGFTWGNTIYF	TGTGCCAGCAGCAAAGGGTTTACGTGGGGAAACACCATATATTTT
.	TRBV20-1	few	TRBJ2-5	CSARDPVTTQYF	TGCAGTGCTAGGGACCCCGTGACGACCCAGTACTTC
.	TRBV6-2/TRBV6-3	many	TRBJ1-1	CASSYSLEGGYTEAFF	TGTGCCAGCAGTTACTCCCTGGAGGGGGGATACACTGAAGCTTTCTTT
TRBD2	TRBV3-1	.	TRBJ2-7	CASRLAGVHYEQYF	TGTGCCAGCAGACTAGCGGGAGTGCACTACGAGCAGTACTTC
TRBD2	TRBV29-1	few	TRBJ2-1	CSVAPTGLAGVNEQFF	TGCAGCGTTGCCCCCACGGGACTAGCGGGAGTAAATGAGCAGTTCTTC
.	TRBV7-2	.	TRBJ1-5	CASNPDSHQPQHF	TGTGCCAGCAACCCGGACAGTCATCAGCCCCAGCATTTT
.	TRBV2	few	TRBJ2-1	CASRVGRDNEQFF	TGTGCCAGCAGGGTCGGCCGGGACAATGAGCAGTTCTTC
TRBD1	TRBV5-6	many	TRBJ2-3	CASSLAGTGGTYTQYF	TGTGCCAGCAGCCTAGCCGGGACAGGGGGCACTTATACGCAGTATTTT
.	TRBV6-1	.	TRBJ1-2	CASSEAWKLGYGYTF	TGTGCCAGCAGTGAGGCCTGGAAGCTGGGCTATGGCTACACCTTC
.	TRBV5-5	.	TRBJ2-4	CASSLGQLEDIQYF	TGTGCCAGCAGCTTGGGCCAACTGGAGGACATTCAGTACTTC
TRBD1	TRBV6-6	few	TRBJ1-6	CASSCSRTGGSPLHF	TGTGCCAGCAGTTGCTCGCGGACAGGGGGGTCACCCCTCCACTTT
.	TRBV20-1	few	TRBJ2-5	CSPNWGETQYF	TGCAGTCCCAATTGGGGAGAGACCCAGTACTTC
.	TRBV2	.	TRBJ2-2	CASRTMIADTGELFF	TGTGCCAGCAGGACCATGATTGCGGACACCGGGGAGCTGTTTTTT
.	TRBV20-1	many	TRBJ1-1	CSASKGRRREAFF	TGCAGTGCTAGTAAGGGGCGAAGAAGGGAAGCTTTCTTT
.	TRBV21-1	few	TRBJ2-1	CASSIDCGGPYNEQFF	TGTGCCAGCAGCATCGACTGCGGGGGGCCGTACAATGAGCAGTTCTTC
TRBD1	TRBV12-3/TRBV12-4	.	TRBJ2-2	CASSWDRGLTGELFF	TGTGCCAGCAGTTGGGACAGGGGGCTCACCGGGGAGCTGTTTTTT
TRBD2	TRBV9	many	TRBJ2-1	CASSPTSGEYNEQFF	TGTGCCAGCAGCCCGACTAGCGGGGAATACAATGAGCAGTTCTTC
TRBD1	TRBV2	.	TRBJ1-5	CASTWTGNQPQHF	TGTGCCAGCACCTGGACAGGGAATCAGCCCCAGCATTTT
TRBD2	TRBV4-3	many	TRBJ2-1	CASSQVSGTSEGQFF	TGCGCCAGCAGCCAAGTTTCCGGGACTAGCGAGGGGCAGTTCTTC
TRBD1	TRBV5-1	.	TRBJ2-3	CASSLAGTGRTDTQYF	TGCGCCAGCAGCTTGGCGGGGACAGGGCGCACAGATACGCAGTATTTT
.	TRBV6-2/TRBV6-3	few	TRBJ2-5	CASSYPELAVQETQYF	TGTGCCAGCAGCTACCCGGAGCTAGCAGTTCAAGAGACCCAGTACTTC
.	TRBV7-9	.	TRBJ1-5	CASSGTGAQPQHF	TGTGCCAGCAGTGGGACCGGTGCCCAGCCCCAGCATTTT
.	TRBV20-1	few	TRBJ1-3	CSATSPTSGNTIYF	TGCAGTGCAACCTCCCCAACCTCTGGAAACACCATATATTTT
.	TRBV29-1	few	TRBJ2-3	CSVDYLLTDTQYF	TGCAGCGTTGATTATCTCCTCACAGATACGCAGTATTTT
.	TRBV15	many	TRBJ2-3	CATSRVFRAGPDTQYF	TGTGCCACCAGCAGAGTGTTCCGTGCAGGGCCAGATACGCAGTATTTT
TRBD1	TRBV11-3	.	TRBJ2-5	CASSRQGAEETQYF	TGTGCCAGCAGCCGACAGGGGGCCGAAGAGACCCAGTACTTC
.	TRBV28	.	TRBJ1-6	CAIMGGGERPLHF	TGTGCCATCATGGGGGGGGGCGAGAGGCCCCTCCACTTT